This is a list of T cell receptor beta chains from one sample in a study of regulatory T cells in long-lasting Graves disease. MiXCR, run by TCRdb on the multiplex PCR reads, gives a single entry per CDR3 protein. Of 550,000 to 600,000 distinct CDR3 sequences detected, roughly 16% appear once; the ten largest clones hold around 11%. This sample also appeared in a second study, on T cells in Graves' hyperthyroidism and ophthalmopathy.

The sequencing used peripheral blood mononuclear cells (PBMCs), collected at new diagnosis, from a patient treated with antithyroid drugs. All receptors come from a man aged 18 to 29 with Graves disease. Each CDR3 is given without its conserved first and last residue.

>TRBV27|TRBJ1-6
ASSLDYRSPLH
>TRBV3-1|TRBJ1-4
ASSRSTGGSEKLF
>TRBV7-2|TRBJ2-3
ASSSTSGRDIDTQY
>TRBV27|TRBJ2-3
ASSLPTQLAGPTDTQY
>TRBV12-3/TRBV12-4|TRBJ2-5
ASTSTSGPQETQY
>TRBV7-3|TRBJ2-3
ASSFLSGSGTDTQY
>TRBV6-1|TRBJ1-2
ASRPGTGDGYT
>TRBV6-5|TRBJ1-5
ASSYSRSNQPQH
>TRBV20-1|TRBJ2-1
SARGRTSGYNEQF
>TRBV30|TRBJ2-6
AWSVKGSVANVLT
>TRBV7-6|TRBJ2-1
ASSLYREGMEFSNEQF
>TRBV29-1|TRBJ2-7
SVRVNEQY
>TRBV3-1|TRBJ1-6
ASSQGTDSPLH
>TRBV10-3|TRBJ1-5
TIREGEYSNQPQH
>TRBV27|TRBJ2-5
ASSLSGTSAQETQY
>TRBV7-9|TRBJ2-2
ASRQGRGTGELF
>TRBV4-1|TRBJ2-2
ASSQILGNTGELF
>TRBV7-2|TRBJ2-7
ASNRGRVNEQY
>TRBV27|TRBJ2-7
ASSPLGSTRERSSYEQY
>TRBV30|TRBJ2-2
AWSGLRTLSTSGSDTGELF
>TRBV19|TRBJ2-1
ASSILPRTSGSSYNEQF
>TRBV12-3/TRBV12-4|TRBJ2-5
ASSLGTGGSETQY
>TRBV14|TRBJ2-1
ASSQDRGSGRTYNEQF
>TRBV24-1|TRBJ1-1
ATSGRDGWI
>TRBV10-1|TRBJ1-1
AIQGYTEAF